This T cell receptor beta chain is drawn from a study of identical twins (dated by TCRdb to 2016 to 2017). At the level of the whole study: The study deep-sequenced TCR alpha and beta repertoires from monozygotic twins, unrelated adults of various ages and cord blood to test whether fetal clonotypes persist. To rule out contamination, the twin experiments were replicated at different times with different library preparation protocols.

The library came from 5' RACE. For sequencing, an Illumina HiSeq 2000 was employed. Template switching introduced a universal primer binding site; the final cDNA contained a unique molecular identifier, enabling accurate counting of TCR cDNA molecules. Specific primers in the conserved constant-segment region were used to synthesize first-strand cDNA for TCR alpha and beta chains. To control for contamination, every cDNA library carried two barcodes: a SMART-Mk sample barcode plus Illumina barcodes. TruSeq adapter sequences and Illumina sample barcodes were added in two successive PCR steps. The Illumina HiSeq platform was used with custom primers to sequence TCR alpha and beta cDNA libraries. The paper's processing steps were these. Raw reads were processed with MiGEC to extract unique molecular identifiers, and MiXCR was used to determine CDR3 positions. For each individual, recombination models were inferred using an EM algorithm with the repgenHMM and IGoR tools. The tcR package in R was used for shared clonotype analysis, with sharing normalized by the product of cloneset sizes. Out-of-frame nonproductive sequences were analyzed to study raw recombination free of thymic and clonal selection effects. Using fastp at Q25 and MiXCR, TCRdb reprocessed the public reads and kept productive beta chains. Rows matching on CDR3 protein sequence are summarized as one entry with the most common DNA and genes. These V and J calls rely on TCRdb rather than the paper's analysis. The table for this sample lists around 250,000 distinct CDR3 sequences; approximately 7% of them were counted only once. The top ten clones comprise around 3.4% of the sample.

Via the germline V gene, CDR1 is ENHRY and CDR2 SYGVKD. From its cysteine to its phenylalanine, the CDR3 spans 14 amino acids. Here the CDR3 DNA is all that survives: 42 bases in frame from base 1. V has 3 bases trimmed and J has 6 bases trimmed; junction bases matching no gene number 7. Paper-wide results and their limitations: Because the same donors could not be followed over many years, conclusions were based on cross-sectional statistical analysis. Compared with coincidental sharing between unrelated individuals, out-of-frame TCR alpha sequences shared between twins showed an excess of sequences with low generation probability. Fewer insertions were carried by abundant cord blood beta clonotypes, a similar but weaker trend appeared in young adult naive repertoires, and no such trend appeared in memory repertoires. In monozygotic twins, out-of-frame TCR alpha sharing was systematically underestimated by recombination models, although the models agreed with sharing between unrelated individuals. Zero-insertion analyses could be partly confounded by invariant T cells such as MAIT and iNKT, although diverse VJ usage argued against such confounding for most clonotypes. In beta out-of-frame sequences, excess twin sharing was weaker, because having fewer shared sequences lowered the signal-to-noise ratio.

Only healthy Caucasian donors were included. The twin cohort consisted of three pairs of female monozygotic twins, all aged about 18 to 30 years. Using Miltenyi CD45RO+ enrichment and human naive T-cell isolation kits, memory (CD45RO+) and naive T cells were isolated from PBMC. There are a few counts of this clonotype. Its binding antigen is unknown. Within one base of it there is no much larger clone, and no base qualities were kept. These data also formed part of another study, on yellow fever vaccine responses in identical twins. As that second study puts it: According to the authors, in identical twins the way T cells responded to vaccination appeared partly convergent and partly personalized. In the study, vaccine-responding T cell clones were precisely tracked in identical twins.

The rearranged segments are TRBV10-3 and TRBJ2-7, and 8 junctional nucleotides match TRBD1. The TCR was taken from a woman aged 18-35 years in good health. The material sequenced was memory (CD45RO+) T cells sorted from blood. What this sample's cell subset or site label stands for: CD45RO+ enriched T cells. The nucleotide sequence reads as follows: TGTGCCATCAGTGACGATGGCAGGGGGCCCGAGCAGTACTTC. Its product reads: CAISDDGRGPEQYF.